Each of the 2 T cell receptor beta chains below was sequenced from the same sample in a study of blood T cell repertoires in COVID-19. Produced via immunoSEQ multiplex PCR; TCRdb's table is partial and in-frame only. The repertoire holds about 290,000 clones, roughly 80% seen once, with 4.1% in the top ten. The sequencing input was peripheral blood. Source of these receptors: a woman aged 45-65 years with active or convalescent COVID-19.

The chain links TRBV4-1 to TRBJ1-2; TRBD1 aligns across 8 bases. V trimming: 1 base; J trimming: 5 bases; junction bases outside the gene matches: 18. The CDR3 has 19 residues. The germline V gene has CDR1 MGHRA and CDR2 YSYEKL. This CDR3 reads CASSQVFSRDRTTIYGYTF. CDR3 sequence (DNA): TGCGCCAGCAGCCAAGTGTTTTCCCGGGACAGGACGACGATTTATGGCTACACCTTC.

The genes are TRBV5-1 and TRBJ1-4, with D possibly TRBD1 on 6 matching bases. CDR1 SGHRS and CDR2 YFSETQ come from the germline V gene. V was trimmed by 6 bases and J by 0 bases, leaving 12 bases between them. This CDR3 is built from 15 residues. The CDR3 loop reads CASNPDSATNEKLFF. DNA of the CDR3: TGCGCCAGCAACCCGGACAGTGCAACTAATGAAAAACTGTTTTTT.